This T cell receptor (beta chain) emerged from a study of CD8+CD57+ T cells in acquired aplastic anemia. All sequencing subjects had displayed CD8+CD57+ cell expansion on flow cytometry. No therapy was given to patients before blood sampling. CDR1 is DFQATT and CDR2 is SNEGSKA in the germline V gene (reference sequence). V was shortened by 6 bases and J by 4 bases, with 16 bases between the two germline ends. The CDR3 has 14 residues. Study conclusions and caveats: In common between the patients and the controls were more than 25 CD8+ CDR3 sequences. In CD8+ cells, Simpson's diversity showed no significant difference between patients and controls.

To note about this clonotype: The antigen remains unidentified.

The template for TCR beta VDJ and CDR3 sequence profiling was genomic DNA. TCRdb fed the reads into MiXCR, producing one record per CDR3 protein. This repertoire shows 450,000 to 550,000 distinct CDR3 sequences, over 25% found once; its top ten account for 0.82%. Sequencing input: sorted CD4+, CD8+, or CD8+CD57+ T cells (not recorded which) from PBMCs. The chain combines TRBV20-1 with TRBJ1-3; possibly TRBD1 for D (5 bases). This clonotype originated in a human donor with aplastic anemia. The CDR3 protein is CSARDLTAGNTIYF. For the CDR3, the DNA is TGCAGTGCGAGGGACCTCACGGCCGGAAACACCATATATTTT.